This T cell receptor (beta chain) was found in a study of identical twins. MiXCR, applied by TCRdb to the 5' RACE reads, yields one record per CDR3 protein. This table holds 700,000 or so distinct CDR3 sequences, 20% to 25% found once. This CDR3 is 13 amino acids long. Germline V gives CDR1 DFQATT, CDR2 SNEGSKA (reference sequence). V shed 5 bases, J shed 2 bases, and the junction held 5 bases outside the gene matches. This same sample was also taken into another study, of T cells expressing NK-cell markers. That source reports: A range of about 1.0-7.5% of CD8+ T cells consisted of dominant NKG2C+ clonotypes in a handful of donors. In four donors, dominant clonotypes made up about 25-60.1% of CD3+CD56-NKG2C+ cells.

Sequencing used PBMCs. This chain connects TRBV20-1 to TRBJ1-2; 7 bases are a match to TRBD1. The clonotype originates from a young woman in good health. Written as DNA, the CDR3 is TGCAGTGCTTCCTTAGGGGGCAACTATGGCTACACCTTC. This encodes CSASLGGNYGYTF.